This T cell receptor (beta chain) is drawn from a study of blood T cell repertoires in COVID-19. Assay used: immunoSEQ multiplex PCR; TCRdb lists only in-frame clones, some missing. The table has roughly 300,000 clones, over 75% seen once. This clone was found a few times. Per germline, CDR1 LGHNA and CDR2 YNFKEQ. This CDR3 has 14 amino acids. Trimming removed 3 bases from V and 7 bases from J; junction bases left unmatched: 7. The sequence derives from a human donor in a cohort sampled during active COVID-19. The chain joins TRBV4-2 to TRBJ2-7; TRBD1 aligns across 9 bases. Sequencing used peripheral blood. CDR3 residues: CASSQEQGAGEQYF. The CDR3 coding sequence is TGTGCCAGCAGCCAGGAACAGGGGGCGGGGGAGCAGTACTTC.